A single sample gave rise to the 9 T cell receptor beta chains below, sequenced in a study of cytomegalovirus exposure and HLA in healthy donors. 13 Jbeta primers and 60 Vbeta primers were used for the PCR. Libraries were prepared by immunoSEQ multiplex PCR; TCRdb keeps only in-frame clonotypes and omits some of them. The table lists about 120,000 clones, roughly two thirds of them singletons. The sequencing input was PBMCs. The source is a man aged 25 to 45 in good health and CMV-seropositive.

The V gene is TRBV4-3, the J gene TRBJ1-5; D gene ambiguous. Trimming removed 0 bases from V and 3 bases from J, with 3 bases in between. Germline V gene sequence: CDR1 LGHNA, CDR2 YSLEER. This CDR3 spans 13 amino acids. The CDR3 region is CASSQDLNQPQHF. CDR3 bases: TGCGCCAGCAGCCAAGATCTCAATCAGCCCCAGCATTTT.

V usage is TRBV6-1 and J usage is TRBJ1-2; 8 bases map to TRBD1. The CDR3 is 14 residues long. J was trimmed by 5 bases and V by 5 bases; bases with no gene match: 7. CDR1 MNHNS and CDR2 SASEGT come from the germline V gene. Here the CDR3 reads CASSLQGAHYGYTF. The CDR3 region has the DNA TGTGCCAGCAGTTTGCAGGGGGCGCATTATGGCTACACCTTC.

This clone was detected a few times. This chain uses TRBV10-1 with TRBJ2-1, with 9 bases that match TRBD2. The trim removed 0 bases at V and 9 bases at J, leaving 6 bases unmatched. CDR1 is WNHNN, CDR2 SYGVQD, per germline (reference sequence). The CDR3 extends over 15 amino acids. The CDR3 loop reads CASSESLAGVSEQFF. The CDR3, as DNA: TGCGCCAGCAGTGAGTCATTAGCGGGAGTGAGTGAGCAGTTCTTC.

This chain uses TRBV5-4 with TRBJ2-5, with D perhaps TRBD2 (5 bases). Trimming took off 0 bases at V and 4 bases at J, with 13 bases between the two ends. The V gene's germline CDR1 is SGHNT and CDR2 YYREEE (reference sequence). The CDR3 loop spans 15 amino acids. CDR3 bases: TGTGCCAGCAGCTTGGCGACCGGCGGGCGAGAGACCCAGTACTTC. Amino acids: CASSLATGGRETQYF.

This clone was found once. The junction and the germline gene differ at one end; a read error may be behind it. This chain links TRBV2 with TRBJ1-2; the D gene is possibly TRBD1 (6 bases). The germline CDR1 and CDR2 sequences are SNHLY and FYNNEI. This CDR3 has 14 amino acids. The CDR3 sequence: CTSRGHRDDYGYTF. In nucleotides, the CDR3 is TGTACCAGCAGGGGACACAGGGATGACTATGGCTACACCTTC.

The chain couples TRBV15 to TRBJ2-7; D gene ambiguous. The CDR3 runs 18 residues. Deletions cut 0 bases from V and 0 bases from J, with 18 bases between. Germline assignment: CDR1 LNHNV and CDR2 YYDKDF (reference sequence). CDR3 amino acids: CATSRDLDGSPISYEQYF. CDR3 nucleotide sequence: TGTGCCACCAGCAGAGATCTAGATGGGTCCCCAATCTCCTACGAGCAGTACTTC.

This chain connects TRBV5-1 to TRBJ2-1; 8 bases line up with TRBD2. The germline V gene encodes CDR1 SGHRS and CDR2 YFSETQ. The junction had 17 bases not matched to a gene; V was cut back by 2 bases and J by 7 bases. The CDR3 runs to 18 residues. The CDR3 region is CASSFLPPTSAGGNEQFF. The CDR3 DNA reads TGCGCCAGCAGCTTCCTTCCACCGACTAGCGCCGGAGGAAATGAGCAGTTCTTC. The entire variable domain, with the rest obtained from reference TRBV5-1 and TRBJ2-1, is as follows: KAGVTQTPRYLIKTRGQQVTLSCSPISGHRSVSWYQQTPGQGLQFLFEYFSETQRNKGNFPGRFSGRQFSNSRSEMNVSTLELGDSALYLCASSFLPPTSAGGNEQFFGPGTRLTVL.

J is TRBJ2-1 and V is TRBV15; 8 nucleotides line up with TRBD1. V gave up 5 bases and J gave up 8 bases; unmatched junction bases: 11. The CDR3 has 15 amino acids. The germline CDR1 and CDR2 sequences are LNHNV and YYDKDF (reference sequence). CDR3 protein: CATSPRDRYDYEQFF. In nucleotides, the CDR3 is TGTGCCACCAGCCCCCGGGACAGGTACGACTATGAGCAGTTCTTC.

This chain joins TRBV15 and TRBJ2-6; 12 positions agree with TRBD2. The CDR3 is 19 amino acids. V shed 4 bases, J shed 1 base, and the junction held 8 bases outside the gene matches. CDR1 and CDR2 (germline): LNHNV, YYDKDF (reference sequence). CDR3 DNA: TGTGCCACCAGCAAGGGGGGACTAGCGGGTTTTTCTGGGGCCAACGTCCTGACTTTC. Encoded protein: CATSKGGLAGFSGANVLTF.